This TCR beta chain was recovered during a study of regulatory T cells in long-lasting Graves disease. For the study at large: Under 3 months of antithyroid drugs had been taken by newly diagnosed Graves' patients. Study outcomes and limitations: Persistent patients shared more public clonotypes (2,741) than newly diagnosed patients (approximately 1,000). Accuracy may have suffered from the small sample size.

In this sample, this clonotype turned up a few times. Its antigen remains unidentified. The junction departs from the called germline gene at one end, perhaps through a read error. Time point in this sample: newly diagnosed GD, antithyroid drugs for less than 3 months. RNA from PBMCs was the source of the TCR library. Germline V gene lookup returns CDR1 SEHNR and CDR2 FQNEAQ (reference sequence). The CDR3 has 16 residues. Arm-PCR of CDR3 regions and iRepertoire HTBI primers were used to build TCR beta libraries. TCRdb used MiXCR to reprocess the multiplex PCR reads, holding one entry per CDR3 protein. The sample lists 600,000 to 650,000 distinct CDR3 sequences; 16% were seen once. The same specimen was also included in a second study, on T cells in Graves' hyperthyroidism and ophthalmopathy. According to that study: The hyperthyroidism was newly diagnosed and had lasted under 2 months; the patients were aged 18 to 65.

The receptor's source is a woman aged 25-40 years with Graves disease. The chain recombines TRBV7-9 with TRBJ2-3; 8 bases are shared with TRBD2. The sample consisted of peripheral blood mononuclear cells (PBMCs), taken at new diagnosis, from a patient treated with antithyroid drugs. In DNA, the CDR3 is TGTGCCAGCAGCCCAGGACTAGCCCCTAGCACAGATACGCGGTATTTT. It encodes CASSPGLAPSTDTRYF.